These 19 T cell receptor beta chains were all obtained from the same sample, sequenced in a study of OX40 agonist ivuxolimab in advanced cancers. Method: immunoSEQ multiplex PCR; TCRdb's copy keeps in-frame clones and lacks some. The table records 25,000 to 40,000 clones, roughly 80% of them present only once. The sequencing used CD4+ or CD8+ T cells sorted from blood, collected in a trial of the OX40 agonist ivuxolimab. All receptors derive from an adult with an advanced solid tumor such as melanoma, head and neck, liver or kidney cancer.

The genes are TRBV5-1 and TRBJ2-5; 9 bases align to TRBD2. CDR3 length: 16 amino acids. V was clipped by 0 bases and J by 4 bases; unmatched bases: 7. The germline gives CDR1 SGHRS, CDR2 YFSETQ. This CDR3 is CASSLELAGSGETQYF. The CDR3 coding sequence is TGCGCCAGCAGCTTGGAGCTAGCGGGGAGTGGAGAGACCCAGTACTTC.

The chain recombines TRBV10-2 with TRBJ1-4; D remains ambiguous. CDR3 length equals 14 residues. CDR1 and CDR2 from the germline V gene are WSHSY and SAAADI. Trimming pared 5 bases from V and 0 bases from J, leaving 7 bases between. CDR3 residues: CASSKKATNEKLFF. The CDR3 bases are TGCGCCAGCAGTAAGAAGGCAACTAATGAAAAACTGTTTTTT.

The chain has TRBV27 and TRBJ2-7, with D maybe TRBD1 (6 bases). Germline V gene sequence: CDR1 MNHEY, CDR2 SMNVEV (reference sequence). V shed 6 bases and J shed 0 bases, with 15 bases lying between them. The length of the CDR3 is 15 residues. The CDR3 DNA is TGTGCCAGCAGATCCCGGGGACAAAGCTCCTACGAGCAGTACTTC. It yields the protein CASRSRGQSSYEQYF.

Worth noting for this clone: Because the CDR3's place on the DNA is in doubt, the DNA is left out and the CDR3 is given as listed by TCRdb. V gene TRBV21-1 combines with J gene TRBJ2-1; TRBD2 is the table's D call and was not checked against the DNA. TRBV21-1 is termed a pseudogene. The CDR3 numbers 17 amino acids, ends counted. This CDR3 reads CASSKRWAGGIDNEQFF.

This clone has only a few counts. The chain is built from TRBV28 and TRBJ1-5; no firm D call. CDR3 length equals 14 residues. V was cut by 3 bases and J by 2 bases, with 8 bases left in between. Germline V lookup: CDR1 MDHEN, CDR2 SYDVKM. CDR3 protein: CASSLPVGNQPQHF. The CDR3 nucleotides read TGTGCCAGCAGTTTGCCGGTCGGCAATCAGCCCCAGCATTTT.

The chain combines TRBV9 with TRBJ2-5; possibly TRBD2 for D (6 bases). Germline CDR1 is SGDLS and CDR2 is YYNGEE. V was pared by 0 bases and J by 4 bases, with 16 bases between. The CDR3 sequence is 16 residues long. This chain's CDR3 is CASSVVVGGRGETQYF. The CDR3, as DNA: TGTGCCAGCAGCGTAGTGGTGGGGGGACGGGGAGAGACCCAGTACTTC. The full variable domain, completed using reference TRBV9 and TRBJ2-5, is DSGVTQTPKHLITATGQRVTLRCSPRSGDLSVYWYQQSLDQGLQFLIQYYNGEERAKGNILERFSAQQFPDLHSELNLSSLELGDSALYFCASSVVVGGRGETQYFGPGTRLLVL.

The chain has TRBV5-8 and TRBJ1-4; 11 nucleotides line up with TRBD1. V was pared by 4 bases and J by 8 bases, with 13 bases of the junction left unmatched. Germline V gene lookup returns CDR1 SGHTS and CDR2 YDEGEE. This CDR3 is built from 17 residues. DNA for the CDR3: TGTGCCAGCAGCGAGGGACAGGGGGAGGCAGCGGGGGAAAAACTGTTTTTT. It specifies CASSEGQGEAAGEKLFF.

This clone appeared a single time. The gene calls are TRBV19 and TRBJ1-2; TRBD1 matches at 8 bases. The junction had 11 bases not matched to a gene; V was cut back by 8 bases and J by 3 bases. The germline V gene encodes CDR1 LNHDA and CDR2 SQIVND (reference sequence). The CDR3 totals 15 residues. The CDR3 DNA reads TGTGCCAGTGCCCCCAGCAGGGGGCGGTACTATGGCTACACCTTC. It codes for CASAPSRGRYYGYTF.

This chain uses TRBV5-6 with TRBJ2-7; D remains ambiguous. Germline V lookup: CDR1 SGHDT, CDR2 YYEEEE. CDR3 length: 13 residues. V lost 0 bases to trimming and J lost 3 bases, with 7 bases between them. CDR3: CASSLAGFYEQYF. The CDR3 region has the DNA TGTGCCAGCAGCTTGGCCGGATTCTACGAGCAGTACTTC.

V is TRBV27 and J is TRBJ1-5, with TRBD1 identical over 10 bases. This CDR3 comprises 15 residues. Trimming cost V 5 bases and J 6 bases; bases outside gene matches: 7. Germline CDR1 reads MNHEY; CDR2 reads SMNVEV (reference sequence). In DNA, the CDR3 is TGTGCCAGCAGTCCGACCGGGACAGGGGCTCAGCCCCAGCATTTT. It codes for CASSPTGTGAQPQHF.

The genes are TRBV12-5 and TRBJ1-4; TRBD1 agrees at 7 bases. The J segment lost 5 bases and the V segment lost 0 bases, leaving 3 bases of the junction unmatched. The CDR3 sequence is 15 residues long. Per germline, CDR1 LGHNT and CDR2 FRNRAP. Written as DNA, the CDR3 is TGTGCTAGTGGTTTGGTCCAGGGGGGAAATGAAAAACTGTTTTTT. Its translation: CASGLVQGGNEKLFF.

This sequence joins TRBV21-1 and TRBJ2-5; the table assigns TRBD2, which was not confirmed against the DNA. The DNA end is more similar to TRBJ2-7, so the J call may be wrong. TRBV21-1 is assigned pseudogene status. The CDR3 length is 15 residues. CDR3 nucleotide sequence: TGTGCCAGCAGCAAAACCCCTCGGGATGACTACGAGCAGTACTTC. Amino acid sequence: CASSKTPRDDYEQYF.

The chain carries TRBV19 and TRBJ2-1, with no clear D. The CDR3 is 14 amino acids. Germline CDR1 LNHDA, CDR2 SQIVND (reference sequence). Trimming removed 1 base at V and 2 bases at J, with 6 bases between. CDR3 residues: CASSIVGPYNEQFF. The CDR3 DNA reads as TGTGCCAGTAGTATAGTGGGCCCCTACAATGAGCAGTTCTTC.

This clone was seen just once. The chain carries TRBV7-9 and TRBJ1-1, with D hard to call. Trimming cost V 3 bases and J 5 bases, with 13 bases left between them. The CDR3 covers 14 residues. Germline CDR1 and CDR2: SEHNR and FQNEAQ (reference sequence). CDR3 in amino acids: CASSLSGGRTEAFF. Here the CDR3 DNA reads TGTGCCAGCAGCTTGTCGGGAGGACGGACTGAAGCTTTCTTT.

The rearrangement uses TRBV9 and TRBJ1-4, with D possibly being TRBD1 (6 bases). Germline V lookup: CDR1 SGDLS, CDR2 YYNGEE. Trimming stripped 7 bases from V and 7 bases from J, with 20 bases between. CDR3 length equals 15 residues. This chain's CDR3 is CASSSGGRVVEKLFF. The DNA of the CDR3 is TGTGCCAGCTCCAGCGGGGGCAGGGTCGTTGAAAAACTGTTTTTT.

The chain joins TRBV21-1 to TRBJ1-2; TRBD1, the table's D call, was not compared with the DNA. TRBV21-1 represents a pseudogene. The CDR3 runs to 15 residues. This CDR3 reads CASSKDEGADYGYTF. CDR3 DNA sequence: TGTGCCAGCAGCAAAGATGAGGGGGCGGACTATGGCTACACCTTC.

The J gene is TRBJ2-5, the V gene TRBV2, with D maybe TRBD2 (5 bases). The CDR3 covers 16 residues. CDR1 is SNHLY, CDR2 FYNNEI, per germline. Trimming removed 8 bases from V and 0 bases from J, with 19 bases in between. CDR3: CASAPEGSMYQETQYF. CDR3 nucleotides: TGTGCCAGCGCTCCTGAGGGTAGCATGTACCAAGAGACCCAGTACTTC.

This chain joins TRBV28 and TRBJ1-4; D possibly corresponds to TRBD1 (6 bases). The ends were cut back, 3 bases at V and 1 base at J, with 15 bases in the middle. The CDR3 totals 17 residues. Looked up from germline, CDR1 is MDHEN and CDR2 is SYDVKM. In DNA, the CDR3 is TGTGCCAGCAGTTTCAGTAGACAGGAGGAAACTAATGAAAAACTGTTTTTT. Translation: CASSFSRQEETNEKLFF.

The rearrangement links TRBV2 to TRBJ2-7, with D possibly matching TRBD2 (6 bases). The germline V gene encodes CDR1 SNHLY and CDR2 FYNNEI. V lost 8 bases, J lost 4 bases, and 18 bases lay in between. CDR3 length: 14 amino acids. The CDR3 DNA sequence: TGTGCCAGCGTTTTGGACTGGGGGGTATACGAGCAGTACTTC. Its protein is CASVLDWGVYEQYF. Variable domain in full (rest from reference TRBV2 and TRBJ2-7): EPEVTQTPSHQVTQMGQEVILRCVPISNHLYFYWYRQILGQKVEFLVSFYNNEISEKSEIFDDQFSVERPDGSNFTLKIRSTKLEDSAMYFCASVLDWGVYEQYFGPGTRLTVT.